This TCR beta chain was identified during a study of T-cell reconstitution after alpha-beta-depleted transplantation in children. Study-wide points: Surviving recipient T cells and thymic progenitors accounted for the high day-60 TCRbeta diversity observed in some patients. By one year post-transplant, T-cell counts and diversity largely arose from T cells that were newly produced.

The TCRbeta library incorporated unique molecular identifiers. In TCRdb, the PCR reads were re-called with MiXCR into one record per CDR3 protein. The sample includes hundreds of thousands of distinct CDR3 sequences, around 15% of them seen just once. Unmatched junction bases numbered 5, after V lost 5 bases and J lost 8 bases. This CDR3 is 13 amino acids long. The V gene's germline CDR1 is MNHNS and CDR2 SASEGT. This clonotype was recorded a few times. The target antigen is unknown. This TCR was sampled from a boy in the first two years of life who had a stem cell transplant for Wiskott-Aldrich syndrome, so the T cells may come from the graft donor. The rearrangement links TRBV6-1 to TRBJ2-7, with 11 positions matching TRBD2. The sequences come from PBMCs, mostly from graft donor cells, collected 360 days after TCRalphabeta/CD19-depleted stem cell transplant. The CDR3 nucleotides read TGTGCCAGCAGTATGGGACTAGCGGCCCAGCAGTACTTC. Translation gives CASSMGLAAQQYF.